This entry concerns a single TCR beta chain. Its matching antigen is unknown. Healthy and HIV-negative, the adult donors had no recent acute infections or vaccinations. These data originate in a study of shared clonotypes between healthy human individuals. The V and J ends lost 8 bases and 1 base, in that order; junction bases with no gene match: 9. This CDR3 spans 15 amino acids. Germline CDR1 MDHEN, CDR2 SYDVKM. Assay used: immunoSEQ multiplex PCR; TCRdb lists only in-frame clones, some missing. The table shows about 2.4 million clones, with 93% occurring only once. Study-wide results and limits: For naive CD4 cells, approximately 5% of clonotypes were shared across a handful of donors.

The sequenced material came from naive CD4+ T cells from PBMCs. Noted subset: CD45RA+ positively selected. J is TRBJ1-1 and V is TRBV28; 8 bases map to TRBD1. This sequence originates from a man aged 18 to 35 in good health. Some clones in this sample may be carry-over from other donors' samples. The CDR3 DNA is TGTGCCAGCCCTCCGACAGGGGCCTCGAACACTGAAGCTTTCTTT. Translating gives CASPPTGASNTEAFF.